This T cell receptor beta chain was sequenced in a study of Graves' ophthalmopathy and Graves' hyperthyroidism. Beta-chain TCR CDR3 regions were amplified from RNA transcripts. After a first-round RT-PCR with HTBI primers, a second-round multiplex PCR was run. Each CDR3 protein gets one entry after TCRdb re-called the multiplex PCR reads with MiXCR. The sample lists a few hundred thousand distinct CDR3 sequences; about 21% were seen once. Overall study findings and caveats: Blood samples also showed most expanded thyroid clonotypes exceeding 0.001 frequency.

In this sample, this clonotype turned up many times. Its specificity is not known. Losses at the gene ends were 6 bases for V and 0 bases for J; bases not matched to a gene: 9. The CDR3 spans 15 residues. The V gene's germline CDR1 is DFQATT and CDR2 SNEGSKA (reference sequence). Sequenced material: peripheral blood. The genes are TRBV20-1 and TRBJ1-1, with 8 bases matching TRBD1. The source of this sequence is a woman aged 18 to 35 with stable Graves' hyperthyroidism. The CDR3 nucleotides read TGCAGTGCAGTGGACAGGGAGAGGATGAACACTGAAGCTTTCTTT. Its translation: CSAVDRERMNTEAFF.